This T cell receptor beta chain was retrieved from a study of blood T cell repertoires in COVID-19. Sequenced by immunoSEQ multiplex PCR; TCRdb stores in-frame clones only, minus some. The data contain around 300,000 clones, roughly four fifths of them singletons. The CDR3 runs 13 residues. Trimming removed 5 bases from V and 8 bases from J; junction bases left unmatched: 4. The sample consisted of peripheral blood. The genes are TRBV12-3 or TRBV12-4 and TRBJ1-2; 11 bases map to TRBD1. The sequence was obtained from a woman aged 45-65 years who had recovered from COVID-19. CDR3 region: CASSERTGGGYTF. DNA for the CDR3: TGTGCCAGCAGTGAAAGGACAGGGGGCGGCTACACCTTC.